The 14 T cell receptor beta chains below were found in one sample sequenced in a study of T cells after yellow fever vaccination. TCRdb independently ran MiXCR on the 5' RACE reads; one entry per CDR3 protein. Of under 200,000 distinct CDR3 sequences listed, approximately 6.7% are singletons. Sequencing was performed on CD4+ T cells sorted from PBMCs, taken 5 days after the first yellow fever vaccination. These receptors all come from a man between 18 and 29 years old who received the YFV17D yellow fever vaccine.

The chain carries TRBV15 and TRBJ2-3, with D possibly being TRBD2 (5 bases). Germline loops: CDR1 LNHNV, CDR2 YYDKDF (reference sequence). This CDR3 has 13 residues. Trimming left V 0 bases short and J 8 bases short, with 9 bases between. The CDR3 DNA sequence: TGTGCCACCAGCAGAGATAATCGGGGTACGCAGTATTTT. As protein: CATSRDNRGTQYF. The variable domain in full, completed from reference TRBV15 and TRBJ2-3, reads DAMVIQNPRYQVTQFGKPVTLSCSQTLNHNVMYWYQQKSSQAPKLLFHYYDKDFNNEADTPDNFQSRRPNTSFCFLDIRSPGLGDTAMYLCATSRDNRGTQYFGPGTRLTVL.

Only a few counts were recorded for this clonotype. The chain has TRBV27 and TRBJ1-3; tentatively, D is TRBD1 (5 bases). CDR3 length: 15 residues. From germline, CDR1 is MNHEY and CDR2 SMNVEV (reference sequence). V was shortened by 5 bases and J by 8 bases, with 19 bases between the two germline ends. The CDR3 sequence: CASSPRRQLGDTIYF. CDR3 sequence (DNA): TGTGCCAGCAGTCCACGACGGCAGTTGGGGGACACCATATATTTT.

A few counts support this clonotype. The chain couples TRBV19 to TRBJ2-5; D may be TRBD2 (7 bases). The V end was cut by 3 bases, the J end by 2 bases, with 16 bases between. The CDR3 sequence is 16 residues long. Germline assignment: CDR1 LNHDA and CDR2 SQIVND (reference sequence). CDR3 bases: TGTGCCAGTAGTATGGGGGGGGGGCCCCGGCAAGAGACCCAGTACTTC. Amino acids: CASSMGGGPRQETQYF.

This clonotype has a count of ten or more. The rearrangement joins TRBV7-3 to TRBJ2-2; 8 positions match TRBD2. From germline, CDR1 is SGHTA and CDR2 FQGTGA. Trimming took 5 bases from V and 2 from J; bases not matched to a gene: 4. The CDR3 is 15 amino acids. CDR3 amino acids: CASSLLAVNTGELFF. The DNA for the CDR3 is TGTGCCAGCAGCCTACTAGCGGTCAACACCGGGGAGCTGTTTTTT.

The sample holds a few counts of this clonotype. This sequence joins TRBV7-3 and TRBJ2-3; D is perhaps TRBD1 or TRBD2 (5 bases each). Germline CDR1 SGHTA, CDR2 FQGTGA. The germline V and J ends were trimmed by 2 bases and 2 bases, with 11 bases remaining between them. This CDR3 is built from 15 residues. In nucleotides, the CDR3 is TGTGCCAGCAGCTTAGGGGTGGGGGACACAGATACGCAGTATTTT. It is translated as CASSLGVGDTDTQYF.

This clonotype is judged medium-sized (0.01 to 0.1%). The chain combines TRBV5-1 with TRBJ2-3; D remains ambiguous. Trimming removed 4 bases at V and 6 bases at J, with 12 bases between. Germline V gene data show CDR1 as SGHRS and CDR2 as YFSETQ. The CDR3 is 13 residues long. In nucleotides, the CDR3 is TGCGCCAGCAGCCAACCAGAAGGGGATACGCAGTATTTT. This gives the protein CASSQPEGDTQYF.

In its sample, this clonotype was seen many times. The gene calls are TRBV6-5 and TRBJ2-2, with 7 bases aligning to TRBD2. The V gene's germline CDR1 is MNHEY and CDR2 SVGAGI. The V and J ends lost 6 bases and 0 bases, in that order; junction bases with no gene match: 7. The CDR3 has 16 residues. The CDR3 sequence: CASSRNLAANTGELFF. CDR3 coding DNA: TGTGCCAGCAGCCGAAACCTAGCGGCGAACACCGGGGAGCTGTTTTTT.

This rearrangement joins TRBV20-1 to TRBJ1-6; D might be TRBD1 (5 bases). The V and J ends lost 1 base and 7 bases respectively, with 11 bases between them. The germline CDR1 and CDR2 sequences are DFQATT and SNEGSKA (reference sequence). The CDR3 spans 14 residues. The CDR3 reads CSARAGRVNSPLHF. In DNA, the CDR3 is TGCAGTGCTAGAGCGGGCAGGGTGAATTCACCCCTCCACTTT.

This clonotype was counted between two and nine times. The V call is TRBV10-2, the J call TRBJ1-5; D is unresolved. The V gene lost 6 bases and the J gene lost 5 bases, with 11 bases spanning the gap. The CDR3 spans 13 residues. CDR1 WSHSY and CDR2 SAAADI come from the germline V gene. The CDR3 DNA reads as TGCGCCAGCAGCCCCGAGAGGGATCAGCCCCAGCATTTT. It translates to CASSPERDQPQHF.

This clonotype was recorded a few times. The chain carries TRBV6-5 and TRBJ2-7; D gene unclear. From germline, CDR1 is MNHEY and CDR2 SVGAGI. With 2 bases removed from V and 3 bases from J, the gap between germline ends came to 11 bases. There are 14 residues in the CDR3. The CDR3 is CASSYPGHLYEQYV. As DNA, the CDR3 is TGTGCCAGCAGTTACCCGGGCCACCTCTACGAGCAGTACGTC.

This clonotype was recorded at least ten times. The chain employs TRBV20-1 and TRBJ2-3, with D possibly being TRBD1 or TRBD2 (5 bases each). Trimming left V 4 bases short and J 2 bases short, with 10 bases between. CDR3 size: 13 residues. Per germline, CDR1 DFQATT and CDR2 SNEGSKA (reference sequence). The CDR3 spells CSANRDVTDTQYF. In nucleotides, the CDR3 is TGCAGTGCTAACCGGGACGTCACAGATACGCAGTATTTT.

The rearrangement joins TRBV6-5 to TRBJ1-5; 8 nucleotides agree with TRBD1. Germline trimming cut 6 bases from V and 10 bases from J; bases unmatched to any gene: 11. Germline CDR1 is MNHEY and CDR2 is SVGAGI. There are 14 residues in the CDR3. The CDR3 spells CASRTGTGPRPQHF. CDR3 DNA sequence: TGTGCCAGCAGGACCGGGACAGGACCGCGACCCCAGCATTTT.

This chain joins TRBV29-1 and TRBJ2-7; perhaps D is TRBD1 or TRBD2 (5 bases each). Trimming shortened V by 8 bases and J by 3 bases, and 14 bases separated the two germline ends. The CDR3 is made up of 12 amino acids. Germline values: CDR1 SQVTM, CDR2 ANQGSEA. As DNA, the CDR3 is TGCAGCTACCGGGGCCAAGGCTACGAGCAGTACTTC. Its protein is CSYRGQGYEQYF.

This clonotype occurred many times. V is TRBV24-1 and J is TRBJ1-5, with D perhaps TRBD1 (5 bases). Germline CDR1 and CDR2: KGHDR and SFDVKD. Trimming pared 2 bases from V and 6 bases from J, leaving 13 bases between. The CDR3 length is 15 residues. The CDR3 is CATSDSSGSSQPQHF. CDR3 nucleotide sequence: TGTGCCACCAGTGATTCATCAGGGTCTAGTCAGCCCCAGCATTTT.